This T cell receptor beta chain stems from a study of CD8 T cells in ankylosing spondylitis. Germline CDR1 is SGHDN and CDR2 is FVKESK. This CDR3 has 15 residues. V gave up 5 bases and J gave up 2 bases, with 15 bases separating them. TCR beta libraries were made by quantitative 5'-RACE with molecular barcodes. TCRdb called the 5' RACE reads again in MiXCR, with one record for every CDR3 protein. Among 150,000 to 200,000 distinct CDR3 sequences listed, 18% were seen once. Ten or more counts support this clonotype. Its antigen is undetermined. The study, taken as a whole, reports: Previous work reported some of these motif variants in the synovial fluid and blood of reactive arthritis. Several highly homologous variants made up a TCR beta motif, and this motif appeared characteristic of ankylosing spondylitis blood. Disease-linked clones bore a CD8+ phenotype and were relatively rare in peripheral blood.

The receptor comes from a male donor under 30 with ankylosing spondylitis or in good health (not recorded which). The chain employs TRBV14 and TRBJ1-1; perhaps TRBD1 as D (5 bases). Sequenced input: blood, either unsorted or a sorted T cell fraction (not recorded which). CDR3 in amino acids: CASSFMGGTNTEAFF. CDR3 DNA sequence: TGTGCCAGCAGCTTTATGGGGGGGACTAACACTGAAGCTTTCTTT.